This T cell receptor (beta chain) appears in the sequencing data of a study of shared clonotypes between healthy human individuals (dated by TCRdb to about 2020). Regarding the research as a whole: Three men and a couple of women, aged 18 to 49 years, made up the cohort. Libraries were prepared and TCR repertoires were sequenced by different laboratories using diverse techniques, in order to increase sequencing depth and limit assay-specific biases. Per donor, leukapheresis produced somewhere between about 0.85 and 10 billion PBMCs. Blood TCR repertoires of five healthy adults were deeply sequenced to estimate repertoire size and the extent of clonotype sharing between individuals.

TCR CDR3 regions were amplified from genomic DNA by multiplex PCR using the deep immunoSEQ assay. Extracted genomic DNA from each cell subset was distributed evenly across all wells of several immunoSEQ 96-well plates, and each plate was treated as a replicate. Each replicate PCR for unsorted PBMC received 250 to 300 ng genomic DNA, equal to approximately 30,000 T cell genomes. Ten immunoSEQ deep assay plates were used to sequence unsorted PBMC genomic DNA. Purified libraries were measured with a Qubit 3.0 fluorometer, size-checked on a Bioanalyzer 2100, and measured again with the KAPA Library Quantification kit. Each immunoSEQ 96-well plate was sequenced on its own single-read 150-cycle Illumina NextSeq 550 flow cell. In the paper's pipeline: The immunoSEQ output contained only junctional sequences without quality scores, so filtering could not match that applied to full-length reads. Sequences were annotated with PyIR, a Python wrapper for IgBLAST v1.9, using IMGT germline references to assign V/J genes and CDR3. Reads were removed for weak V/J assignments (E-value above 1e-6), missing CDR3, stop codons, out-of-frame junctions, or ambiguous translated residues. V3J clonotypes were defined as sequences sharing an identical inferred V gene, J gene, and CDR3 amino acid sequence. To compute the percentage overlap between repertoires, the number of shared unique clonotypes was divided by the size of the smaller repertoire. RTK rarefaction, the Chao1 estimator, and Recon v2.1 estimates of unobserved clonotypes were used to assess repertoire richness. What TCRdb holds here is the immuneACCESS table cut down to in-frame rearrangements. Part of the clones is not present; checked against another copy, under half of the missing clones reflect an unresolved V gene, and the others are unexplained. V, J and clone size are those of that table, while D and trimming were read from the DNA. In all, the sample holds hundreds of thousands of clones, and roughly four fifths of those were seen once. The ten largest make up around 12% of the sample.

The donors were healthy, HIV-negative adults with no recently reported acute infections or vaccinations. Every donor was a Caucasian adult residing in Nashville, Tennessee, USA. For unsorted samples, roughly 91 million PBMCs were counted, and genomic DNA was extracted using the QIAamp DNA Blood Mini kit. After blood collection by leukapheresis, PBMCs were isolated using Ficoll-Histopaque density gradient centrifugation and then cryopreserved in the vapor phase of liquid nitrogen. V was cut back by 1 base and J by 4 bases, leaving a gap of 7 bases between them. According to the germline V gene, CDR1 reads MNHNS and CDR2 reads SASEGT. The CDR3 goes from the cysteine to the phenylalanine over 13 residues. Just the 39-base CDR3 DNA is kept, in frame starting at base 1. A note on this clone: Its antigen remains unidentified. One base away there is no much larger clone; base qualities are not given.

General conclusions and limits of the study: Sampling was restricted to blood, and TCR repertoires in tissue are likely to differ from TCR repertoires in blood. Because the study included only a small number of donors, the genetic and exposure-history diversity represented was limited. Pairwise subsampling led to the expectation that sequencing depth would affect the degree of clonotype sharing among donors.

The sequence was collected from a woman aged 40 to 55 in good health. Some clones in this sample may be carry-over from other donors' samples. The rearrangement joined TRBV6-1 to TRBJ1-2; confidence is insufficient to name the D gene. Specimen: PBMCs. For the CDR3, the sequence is CASSEGQFYGYTF. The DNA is TGTGCCAGCAGTGAAGGGCAGTTCTATGGCTACACCTTC.